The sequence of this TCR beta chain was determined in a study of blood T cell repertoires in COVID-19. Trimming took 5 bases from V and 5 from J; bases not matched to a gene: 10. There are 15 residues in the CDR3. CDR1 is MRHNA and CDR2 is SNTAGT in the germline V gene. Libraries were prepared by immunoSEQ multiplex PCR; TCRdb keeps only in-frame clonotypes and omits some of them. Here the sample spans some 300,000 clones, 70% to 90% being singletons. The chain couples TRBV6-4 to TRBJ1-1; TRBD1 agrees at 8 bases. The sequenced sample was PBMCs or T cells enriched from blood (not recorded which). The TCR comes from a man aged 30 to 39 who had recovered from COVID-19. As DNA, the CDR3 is TGTGCCAGCAGTCGGACAGGGAGGATGGAAACTGAAGCTTTCTTT. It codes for CASSRTGRMETEAFF.